The sequence of this TCR beta chain was determined in a study of blood T cell repertoires in COVID-19. About the research overall: Some COVID-19 samples were acute and others convalescent; all came from the United States, Italy and Spain. Sample material is recorded as cDNA or gDNA derived from T cells, B-cell-depleted T cells, or PBMCs.

Original processing notes: Amplification with reference gene primers provided the estimates of nucleated cell counts. Assay used: immunoSEQ multiplex PCR; TCRdb lists only in-frame clones, some missing. Clone size and V and J calls were adopted from that table, with D and trimming inferred from the DNA. This table has about 36,000 clones, 90% appearing once. V dropped 1 base and J dropped 5; count of bases not matched to a gene: 6. CDR3 length: 16 amino acids. Germline V CDR1 and CDR2: LGHDT, YNNKEL (reference sequence). This TCR was recovered from a human donor in a cohort sampled during active COVID-19. The sequenced sample consisted of peripheral blood. The rearrangement uses TRBV3-1 (or the pseudogene TRBV3-2) and TRBJ2-7, with TRBD1 matching 12 bases. In DNA, the CDR3 is TGTGCCAGCAGCCAAGCGACGGGGACAGGGGGCGACGAGCAGTACTTC. Amino acids: CASSQATGTGGDEQYF.